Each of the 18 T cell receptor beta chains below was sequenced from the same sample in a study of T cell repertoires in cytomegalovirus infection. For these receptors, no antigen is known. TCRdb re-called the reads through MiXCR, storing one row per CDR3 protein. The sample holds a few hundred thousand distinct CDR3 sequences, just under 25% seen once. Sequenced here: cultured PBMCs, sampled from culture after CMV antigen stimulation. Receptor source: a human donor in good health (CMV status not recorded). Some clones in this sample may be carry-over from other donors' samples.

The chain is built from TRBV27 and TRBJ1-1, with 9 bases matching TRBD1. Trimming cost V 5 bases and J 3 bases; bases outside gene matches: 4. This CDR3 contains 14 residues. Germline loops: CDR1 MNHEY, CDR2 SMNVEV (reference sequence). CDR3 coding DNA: TGTGCCAGCAGTCAGACAGGGGGAGACACTGAAGCTTTCTTT. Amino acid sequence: CASSQTGGDTEAFF.

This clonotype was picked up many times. This CDR3 reads CASSQDWATGDQETQYF. The CDR3 coding sequence is TGCGCCAGCAGCCAAGATTGGGCTACAGGGGACCAAGAGACCCAGTACTTC. V and J are TRBV4-1 and TRBJ2-5, with 7 positions matching TRBD1. CDR3 size: 17 residues. The germline gives CDR1 MGHRA, CDR2 YSYEKL. The junction had 7 bases not matched to a gene; V was cut back by 0 bases and J by 0 bases.

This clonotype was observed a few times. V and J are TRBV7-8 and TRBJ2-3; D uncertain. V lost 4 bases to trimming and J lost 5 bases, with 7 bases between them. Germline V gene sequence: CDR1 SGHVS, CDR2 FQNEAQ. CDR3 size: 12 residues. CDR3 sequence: CASSSKLDTQYF. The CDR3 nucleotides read TGTGCCAGCAGCTCAAAGTTAGATACGCAGTATTTT.

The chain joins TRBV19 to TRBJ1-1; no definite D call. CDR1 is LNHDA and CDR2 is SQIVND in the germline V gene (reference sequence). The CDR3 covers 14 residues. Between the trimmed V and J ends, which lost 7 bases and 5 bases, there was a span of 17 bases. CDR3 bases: TGTGCCAGTAACTTATGGGGAAGGGAGACTGAAGCTTTCTTT. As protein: CASNLWGRETEAFF.

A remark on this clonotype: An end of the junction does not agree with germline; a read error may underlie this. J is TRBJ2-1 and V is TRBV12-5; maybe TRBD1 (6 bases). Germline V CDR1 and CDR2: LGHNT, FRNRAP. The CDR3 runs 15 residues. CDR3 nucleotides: TGTGCTACTGGTACCGTACAGGGAGTCTACAATGAGCAGTTCTTC. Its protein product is CATGTVQGVYNEQFF.

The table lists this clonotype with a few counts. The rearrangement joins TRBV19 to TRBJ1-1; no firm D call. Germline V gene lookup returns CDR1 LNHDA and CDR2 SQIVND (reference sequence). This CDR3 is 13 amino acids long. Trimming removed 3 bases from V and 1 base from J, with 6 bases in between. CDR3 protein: CASSMQRNTEAFF. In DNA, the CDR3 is TGTGCCAGTAGTATGCAGAGGAACACTGAAGCTTTCTTT.

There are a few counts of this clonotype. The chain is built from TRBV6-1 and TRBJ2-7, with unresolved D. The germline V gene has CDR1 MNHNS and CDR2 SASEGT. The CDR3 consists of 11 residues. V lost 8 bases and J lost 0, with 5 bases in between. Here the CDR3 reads CASGSSYEQYV. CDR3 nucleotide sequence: TGTGCCAGCGGCAGCTCCTACGAGCAGTACGTC.

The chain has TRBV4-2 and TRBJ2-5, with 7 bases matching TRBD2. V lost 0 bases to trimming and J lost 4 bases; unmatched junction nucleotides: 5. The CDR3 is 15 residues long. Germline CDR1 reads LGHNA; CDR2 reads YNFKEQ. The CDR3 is CASSQEGRAGETQYF. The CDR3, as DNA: TGTGCCAGCAGCCAAGAGGGGAGGGCCGGAGAGACCCAGTACTTC.

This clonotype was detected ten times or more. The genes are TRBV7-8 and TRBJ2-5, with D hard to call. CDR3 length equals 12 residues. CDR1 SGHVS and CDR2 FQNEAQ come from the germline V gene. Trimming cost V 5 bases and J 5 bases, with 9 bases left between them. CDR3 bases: TGTGCCAGCAGCCCTCGAGTCGAGACCCAGTACTTC. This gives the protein CASSPRVETQYF. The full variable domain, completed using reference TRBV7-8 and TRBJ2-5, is GAGVSQSPRYKVAKRGQDVALRCDPISGHVSLFWYQQALGQGPEFLTYFQNEAQLDKSGLPSDRFFAERPEGSVSTLKIQRTQQEDSAVYLCASSPRVETQYFGPGTRLLVL.

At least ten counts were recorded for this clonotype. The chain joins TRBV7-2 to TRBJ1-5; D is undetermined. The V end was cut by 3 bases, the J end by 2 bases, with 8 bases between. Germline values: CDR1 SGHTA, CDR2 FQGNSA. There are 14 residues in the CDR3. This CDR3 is CASSLTSGNQPQHF. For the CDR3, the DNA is TGTGCCAGCAGCTTGACGTCAGGCAATCAGCCCCAGCATTTT. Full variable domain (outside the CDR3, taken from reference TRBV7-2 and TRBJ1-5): GAGVSQSPSNKVTEKGKDVELRCDPISGHTALYWYRQSLGQGLEFLIYFQGNSAPDKSGLPSDRFSAERTGGSVSTLTIQRTQQEDSAVYLCASSLTSGNQPQHFGDGTRLSIL.

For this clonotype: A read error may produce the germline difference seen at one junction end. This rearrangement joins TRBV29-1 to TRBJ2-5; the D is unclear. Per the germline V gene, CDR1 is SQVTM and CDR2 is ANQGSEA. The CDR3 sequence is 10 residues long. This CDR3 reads CSVEVETQYF. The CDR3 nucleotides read TGCAGCGTCGAAGTTGAGACCCAGTACTTC.

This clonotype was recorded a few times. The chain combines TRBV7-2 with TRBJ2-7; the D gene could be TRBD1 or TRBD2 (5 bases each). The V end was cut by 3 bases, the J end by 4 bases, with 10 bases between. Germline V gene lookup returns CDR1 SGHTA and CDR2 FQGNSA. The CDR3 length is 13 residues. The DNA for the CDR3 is TGTGCCAGCAGCTTTGCCGGGGCTTACGAGCAGTACTTC. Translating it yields CASSFAGAYEQYF.

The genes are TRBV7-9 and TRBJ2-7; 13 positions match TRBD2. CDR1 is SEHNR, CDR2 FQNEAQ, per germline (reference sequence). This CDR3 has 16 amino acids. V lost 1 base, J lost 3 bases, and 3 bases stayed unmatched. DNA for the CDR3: TGTGCCAGCAGCTTAGTGGGGACTAGCGGGAACTACGAGCAGTACTTC. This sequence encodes CASSLVGTSGNYEQYF.

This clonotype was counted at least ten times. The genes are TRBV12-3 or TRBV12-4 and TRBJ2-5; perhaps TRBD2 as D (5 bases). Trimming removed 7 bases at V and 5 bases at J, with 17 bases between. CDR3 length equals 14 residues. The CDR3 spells CASTLRGGWETQYF. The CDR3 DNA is TGTGCCAGCACCCTGCGCGGCGGGTGGGAGACCCAGTACTTC.

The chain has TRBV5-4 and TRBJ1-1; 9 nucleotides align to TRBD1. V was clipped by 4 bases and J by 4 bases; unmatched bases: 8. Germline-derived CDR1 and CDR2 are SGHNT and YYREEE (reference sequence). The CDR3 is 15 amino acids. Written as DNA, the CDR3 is TGTGCCAGCAGCGCCACCGACAGGGGGAGCACTGAAGCTTTCTTT. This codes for CASSATDRGSTEAFF.

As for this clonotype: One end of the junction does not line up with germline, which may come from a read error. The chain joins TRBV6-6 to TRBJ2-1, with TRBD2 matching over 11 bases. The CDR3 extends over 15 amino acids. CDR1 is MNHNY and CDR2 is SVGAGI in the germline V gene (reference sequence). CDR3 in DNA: TGTGCCAGCAGTTACGGGACTAGCGGCCTCAATGAGCGGTTCTTC. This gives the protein CASSYGTSGLNERFF.

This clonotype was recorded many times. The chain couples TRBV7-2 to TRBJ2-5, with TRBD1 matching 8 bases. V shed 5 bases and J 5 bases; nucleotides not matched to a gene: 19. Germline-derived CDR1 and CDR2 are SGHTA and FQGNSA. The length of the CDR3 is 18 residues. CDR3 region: CASSPEDRVGIEWETQYF. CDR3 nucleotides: TGTGCCAGCAGCCCCGAGGACAGGGTGGGAATCGAGTGGGAGACCCAGTACTTC.

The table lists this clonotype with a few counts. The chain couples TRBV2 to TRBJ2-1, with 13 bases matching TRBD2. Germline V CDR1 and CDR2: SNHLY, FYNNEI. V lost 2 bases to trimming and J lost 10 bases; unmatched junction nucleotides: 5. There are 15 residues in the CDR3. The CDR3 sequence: CASSERGTSGMEQFF. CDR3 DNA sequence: TGTGCCAGCAGTGAAAGGGGGACTAGCGGGATGGAGCAGTTCTTC.